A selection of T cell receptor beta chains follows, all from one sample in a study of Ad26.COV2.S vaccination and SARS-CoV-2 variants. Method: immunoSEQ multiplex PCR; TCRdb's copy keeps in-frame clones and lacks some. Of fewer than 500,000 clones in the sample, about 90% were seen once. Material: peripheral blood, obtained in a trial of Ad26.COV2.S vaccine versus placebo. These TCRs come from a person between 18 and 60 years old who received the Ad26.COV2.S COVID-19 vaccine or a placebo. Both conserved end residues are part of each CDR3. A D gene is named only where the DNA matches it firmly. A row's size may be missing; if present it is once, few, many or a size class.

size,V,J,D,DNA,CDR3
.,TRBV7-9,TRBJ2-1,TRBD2,TGTGCCAGCAGCTTAGGCCCCCGTGGTCAGGGAGGGAACTACAATGAGCAGTTCTTC,CASSLGPRGQGGNYNEQFF
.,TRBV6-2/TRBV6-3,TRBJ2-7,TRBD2,TGTGCCAGCAGTTCCACTAGCGGGAGAGGGAGCTCCTACGAGCAGTACTTC,CASSSTSGRGSSYEQYF
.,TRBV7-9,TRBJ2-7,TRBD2,TGTGCCAGCAGTCGAAGCGGGAGGCCCTCCTACGAGCAGTACTTC,CASSRSGRPSYEQYF
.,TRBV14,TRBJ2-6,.,TGTGCCAGCAGCCAGGACGGTTCTGGGGCCAACGTCCTGACTTTC,CASSQDGSGANVLTF
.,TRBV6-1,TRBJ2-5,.,TGTGCCAGCAGTGAAGCGCCCAGGAACGGAGAGACCCAGTACTTC,CASSEAPRNGETQYF
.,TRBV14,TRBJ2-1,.,TGTGCCAGCAGCCGAAACGTACTAGCTGCCTACAATGAGCAGTTCTTC,CASSRNVLAAYNEQFF
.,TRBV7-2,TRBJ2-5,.,TGTGCCAGCAGCTCCTTCAAGGTCCCCAAGGGGACCCAGTACTTC,CASSSFKVPKGTQYF
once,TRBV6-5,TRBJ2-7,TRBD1,TGTGCCAGCAGTTACTCGCCTCCACAGGGGTACGAGCAGTACTTC,CASSYSPPQGYEQYF
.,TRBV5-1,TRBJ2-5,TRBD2,TGCGCCAGCAGCTTACGGTTGAGTCTAGCGGTAAATTCACAAGAGACCCAGTACTTC,CASSLRLSLAVNSQETQYF
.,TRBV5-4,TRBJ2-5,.,TGTGCCAGCAGCTTGGTAGGGAGGTCTGGGGAGACCCAGTACTTC,CASSLVGRSGETQYF
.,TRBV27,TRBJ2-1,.,TGTGCCAGCAGCCAAGGGAGTTCCTACAATGAGCAGTTCTTC,CASSQGSSYNEQFF
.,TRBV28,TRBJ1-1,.,TGTGCCAGCAGTTTACCGGGGCTGATGAACACTGAAGCTTTCTTT,CASSLPGLMNTEAFF
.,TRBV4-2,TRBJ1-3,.,TGTGCCAGCAGCCAAGATGGGGTAATTGGTGGACTGCTCTCTGGAAACACCATATATTTT,CASSQDGVIGGLLSGNTIYF
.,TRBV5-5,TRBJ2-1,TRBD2,TGTGCCAGCAGCCTGAGCGGTACTAGCGGGAGAAGAATGAATGAGCAGTTCTTC,CASSLSGTSGRRMNEQFF
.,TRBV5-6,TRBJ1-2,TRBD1,TGTGCCAGCAGCTCGCCAGACAGGGGCGGCTATGGCTACACCTTC,CASSSPDRGGYGYTF
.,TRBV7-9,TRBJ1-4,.,TGTGCCAGCAGCCGAGGGGTGGGGGAAAAACTGTTTTTT,CASSRGVGEKLFF
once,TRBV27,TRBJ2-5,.,TGTGCCAGCAGTTTATACGCCGCCAGGGGGGACCAAGAGACCCAGTACTTC,CASSLYAARGDQETQYF
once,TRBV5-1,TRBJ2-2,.,TGCGCCAGCAGCTTGGAAGGCGGGGAGCTGTTTTTT,CASSLEGGELFF
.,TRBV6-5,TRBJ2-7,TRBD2,TGTGCCAGCAGTAAAAGTCTAGCGGGAGACTACGAGCAGTACTTC,CASSKSLAGDYEQYF
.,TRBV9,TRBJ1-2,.,TGTGCCAGCAGCTCGAGGGCCGAAGGCTACACCTTC,CASSSRAEGYTF
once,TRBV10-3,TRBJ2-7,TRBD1,TGTGCCATCAGACAGGGGAGTTCCTACGAGCAGTACTTC,CAIRQGSSYEQYF
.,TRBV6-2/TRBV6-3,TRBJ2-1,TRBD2,TGTGCCAGCAGTTGGACTAGCGGGAGGGCCGGCTACAATGAGCAGTTCTTC,CASSWTSGRAGYNEQFF